This is a list of T cell receptor beta chains from one sample in a study of regulatory T cells in long-lasting Graves disease. TCRdb redid the calling of the multiplex PCR reads with MiXCR, one entry per CDR3 protein. The sample has roughly 400,000 distinct CDR3 sequences; 21% are singletons. The material was peripheral blood mononuclear cells (PBMCs), obtained when the disease was refractory, from a patient treated with antithyroid drugs. These receptors all stem from a female donor with Graves disease. The CDR3 runs from the conserved cysteine through the conserved F or W. Fields, in order: clone size, J gene, D gene, V gene, CDR3 protein, CDR3 DNA. The D gene is left open where the match is weak. Clone size appears in some rows only: once, few, many, or a class for an expanded clone.

many,TRBJ2-5,-,TRBV11-2,CASSPTDPGETQYF,TGTGCCAGCAGCCCGACCGACCCGGGTGAGACCCAGTACTTC
-,TRBJ2-7,TRBD1,TRBV5-8,CASSSTYRGHEQYF,TGTGCCAGCAGCTCGACTTACAGGGGACACGAGCAGTACTTC
many,TRBJ2-2,-,TRBV2,CASSGLRPGTGELFF,TGTGCCAGCAGTGGGCTCAGGCCAGGGACCGGGGAGCTGTTTTTT
-,TRBJ2-7,-,TRBV12-3/TRBV12-4,CASSGREAALYEQYF,TGTGCCAGCAGTGGTCGTGAAGCGGCCCTCTACGAGCAGTACTTC
-,TRBJ2-7,-,TRBV30,CAWTPGTSYEQYF,TGTGCCTGGACGCCGGGGACCTCCTACGAGCAGTACTTC
many,TRBJ2-7,-,TRBV6-1,CASSHDISYEQYF,TGTGCCAGCAGCCACGACATATCCTACGAGCAGTACTTC
-,TRBJ1-5,-,TRBV28,CASSLAGLSSNQPQHF,TGTGCCAGCAGTTTGGCAGGGCTAAGTAGCAATCAGCCCCAGCATTTT
many,TRBJ2-2,-,TRBV11-2,CASTFRGAANTGELFF,TGTGCCAGCACCTTCCGTGGGGCCGCGAACACCGGGGAGCTGTTTTTT
few,TRBJ2-3,TRBD1,TRBV7-8,CASSLGGLTGRLVDTQYF,TGTGCCAGCAGCTTAGGGGGGCTGACAGGGCGGTTGGTAGATACGCAGTATTTT
-,TRBJ1-1,TRBD1,TRBV9,CATNQVGGYTEAFF,TGTGCCACCAATCAGGTAGGGGGCTACACTGAAGCTTTCTTT
-,TRBJ1-5,TRBD1,TRBV3-1,CASSHYRDRGQPQHF,TGTGCCAGCAGCCATTACCGGGACAGGGGCCAGCCCCAGCATTTT
few,TRBJ1-2,-,TRBV29-1,CSVAETGKTNYGYTF,TGCAGCGTTGCGGAAACGGGAAAGACGAACTATGGCTACACCTTC
-,TRBJ2-7,TRBD2,TRBV11-2,CASSSPIAGGPYEQYF,TGTGCCAGCAGCTCACCCATAGCGGGAGGGCCCTACGAGCAGTACTTC
many,TRBJ2-7,TRBD2,TRBV12-3/TRBV12-4,CASSFAGGITPYEQYF,TGTGCCAGCAGTTTCGCGGGAGGCATTACCCCCTACGAGCAGTACTTC
-,TRBJ2-7,-,TRBV20-1,CSAREEGLSYEQYF,TGCAGTGCTAGAGAGGAGGGGTTATCCTACGAGCAGTACTTC
-,TRBJ2-1,TRBD2,TRBV2,CANFRLAGYNEQFF,TGTGCCAACTTTAGACTAGCGGGTTACAATGAGCAGTTCTTC
-,TRBJ1-4,TRBD1,TRBV20-1,CSAPGTGHEKLFF,TGCAGTGCCCCCGGGACAGGGCATGAAAAACTGTTTTTT
many,TRBJ1-1,-,TRBV3-1,CASSQGEGNTEAFF,TGTGCCAGCAGCCAAGGGGAGGGGAACACTGAAGCTTTCTTT
few,TRBJ1-6,-,TRBV20-1,CSARDGQGDSPLHF,TGCAGTGCTAGAGATGGGCAGGGTGACTCACCCCTCCACTTT
few,TRBJ2-2,-,TRBV14,CASSQDRVRTGELFF,TGTGCCAGCAGCCAAGATAGGGTCAGGACCGGGGAGCTGTTTTTT
-,TRBJ2-5,TRBD2,TRBV25-1,CASSGSSGSLETQYF,TGTGCCAGCAGTGGCTCTAGCGGGAGTTTAGAGACCCAGTACTTC
few,TRBJ1-2,-,TRBV6-4,CASRPEGSASVYTF,TGTGCCAGCCGACCCGAAGGGTCCGCGTCGGTCTACACCTTC
few,TRBJ1-6,TRBD1,TRBV20-1,CSAKTGGFSPLHF,TGCAGTGCTAAGACAGGGGGGTTCTCACCCCTCCACTTT
many,TRBJ2-5,-,TRBV5-8,CASRRREGRETQYF,TGTGCCAGCAGGCGGAGGGAAGGGCGAGAGACCCAGTACTTC
-,TRBJ2-2,TRBD1,TRBV29-1,CSVDPGTGVTGELFF,TGCAGCGTCGACCCCGGGACAGGGGTCACCGGGGAGCTGTTTTTT
-,TRBJ2-2,TRBD2,TRBV7-2,CASSSYTTSGTGELFF,TGTGCCAGCAGCTCCTATACGACTAGCGGGACCGGGGAGCTGTTTTTT
many,TRBJ1-1,-,TRBV3-1,CASSQDFGTEAFF,TGTGCCAGCAGCCAAGATTTTGGCACTGAAGCTTTCTTT
many,TRBJ1-5,TRBD1,TRBV2,CASSDRGQKQPQHF,TGTGCCAGCTCGGACAGGGGACAGAAACAGCCCCAGCATTTT
many,TRBJ2-7,TRBD1,TRBV28,CASSPSGQLGTYEQYF,TGTGCCAGCAGCCCCTCGGGACAGTTGGGCACCTACGAGCAGTACTTC
many,TRBJ1-4,-,TRBV2,CASSERWANSEKLFF,TGTGCCAGCAGTGAAAGGTGGGCGAATTCTGAAAAACTGTTTTTT
many,TRBJ1-2,TRBD1,TRBV28,CASIPSGGAGYTF,TGTGCCAGCATCCCTTCAGGGGGCGCGGGCTACACCTTC
few,TRBJ1-1,-,TRBV9,CASSLEQGEAFF,TGTGCCAGCAGCTTGGAACAGGGAGAAGCTTTCTTT
many,TRBJ1-5,TRBD1,TRBV28,CASSPTGGGQPQHF,TGTGCCAGCAGCCCTACAGGGGGTGGTCAGCCCCAGCATTTT
-,TRBJ2-5,TRBD2,TRBV2,CASSLGAGQRETQYF,TGTGCCAGCAGCTTAGGAGCGGGGCAGCGAGAGACCCAGTACTTC
-,TRBJ2-6,-,TRBV3-1,CASSPQHSGANVLTF,TGTGCCAGCAGCCCACAGCACTCTGGGGCCAACGTCCTGACTTTC
many,TRBJ2-5,TRBD1,TRBV4-1,CASSQDGTGWGTQYF,TGCGCCAGCAGCCAAGATGGGACAGGGTGGGGGACCCAGTACTTC
-,TRBJ1-2,TRBD1,TRBV5-1,CASSLTGGSCGYTF,TGCGCCAGCAGCTTGACAGGGGGTAGCTGTGGCTACACCTTC
-,TRBJ1-6,-,TRBV30,CAWSEDSGYNSPLHF,TGTGCCTGGAGTGAAGATTCGGGCTATAATTCACCCCTCCACTTT
many,TRBJ2-5,-,TRBV20-1,CSVAEGWVETQYF,TGCAGTGTCGCAGAGGGGTGGGTTGAGACCCAGTACTTC